This TCR beta chain emerged from a study of T cell responses to AZD1222 COVID-19 vaccine. Study-level points and caveats: Elevations in Spike-specific TCR breadth and depth followed administration of two AZD1222 doses.

The length of the CDR3 is 13 residues. Between the trimmed V and J ends, which lost 3 bases and 6 bases, there was a span of 12 bases. Of note for this clone: Its matching antigen is unknown.

The table came from immunoSEQ multiplex PCR; TCRdb's copy has only in-frame clones and leaves some out. The sample has about 140,000 clones, about 93% seen once; the top ten hold 7.5% to 9.5%. The chain couples TRBV12-3 or TRBV12-4 to TRBJ2-7; perhaps TRBD2 as D (7 bases). The sequencing used peripheral blood, collected on day 0 of AZD1222 vaccination. This sequence was found in an adult in good health. CDR3 sequence reads: CASSFRGASEQYF. The CDR3 DNA reads as TGTGCCAGCAGTTTCCGGGGGGCTAGCGAGCAGTACTTC.